Listed here are 21 T cell receptor beta chains from one sample, sequenced in a study of T cells in Graves' hyperthyroidism and ophthalmopathy. RNA transcripts served as the template for amplifying TCR beta CDR3 regions. HTBI primers were used for first-round RT-PCR of the TCR CDR3. Each CDR3 protein is one row after TCRdb ran MiXCR on the multiplex PCR reads. This table has about 600,000 distinct CDR3 sequences, more than 15% appearing once. The source material was blood. These receptors were taken from a woman in her thirties or forties with Graves' ophthalmopathy.

This clonotype was counted many times. J is TRBJ2-5 and V is TRBV3-1; possibly TRBD2 for D (6 bases). CDR1 LGHDT and CDR2 YNNKEL come from the germline V gene (reference sequence). Trimming removed 0 bases from V and 5 bases from J, with 13 bases in between. This CDR3 is 15 amino acids long. The CDR3 nucleotides read TGTGCCAGCAGCCAAGACGGGGGAGCGGGCGAGACCCAGTACTTC. It specifies CASSQDGGAGETQYF.

This clonotype was seen repeatedly, ten times or more. V gene TRBV3-1 combines with J gene TRBJ2-7; D uncertain. The V end was cut by 1 base, the J end by 3 bases, with 4 bases between. This CDR3 has 12 residues. CDR1 and CDR2 (germline): LGHDT, YNNKEL (reference sequence). DNA of the CDR3: TGTGCCAGCAGCCAAGGGGGCTACGAGCAGTACTTC. Translation gives CASSQGGYEQYF.

About this clonotype: The junction and the germline gene differ at one end; a read error may be behind it. The chain has TRBV7-9 and TRBJ1-4; 10 bases map to TRBD1. The CDR3 runs 14 residues. The germline CDR1 and CDR2 sequences are SEHNR and FQNEAQ (reference sequence). CDR3 in amino acids: CVSSSGQGGEKLFF. The CDR3 region has the DNA TGTGTCAGCAGCTCCGGACAGGGGGGTGAAAAACTGTTTTTT.

The chain links TRBV20-1 to TRBJ2-7; a possible D gene is TRBD1 (5 bases). The germline V and J ends were trimmed by 5 bases and 6 bases, with 20 bases remaining between them. The CDR3 totals 14 residues. Germline V gene lookup returns CDR1 DFQATT and CDR2 SNEGSKA (reference sequence). Here the CDR3 reads CSAWGPVIGAEQYF. The CDR3 DNA reads as TGCAGTGCTTGGGGCCCGGTAATAGGGGCCGAGCAGTACTTC.

This clonotype was detected ten times or more. This chain uses TRBV30 with TRBJ1-4, with D possibly TRBD1 on 5 matching bases. The V and J ends lost 2 bases and 7 bases respectively, with 17 bases between them. The CDR3 spans 15 residues. CDR1 is GTSNPN, CDR2 SVGIG, per germline (reference sequence). The CDR3 coding sequence is TGTGCCTGGAGTCAAGGCGGGGGGATGGGTGAAAAACTGTTTTTT. Amino acid sequence: CAWSQGGGMGEKLFF.

This clonotype was recorded at least ten times. The CDR3 nucleotides read TGCGCCAGCAGCTTGGATCAGCACACTGAAGCTTTCTTT. Protein: CASSLDQHTEAFF. The chain couples TRBV5-1 to TRBJ1-1; D gene unclear. The CDR3 covers 13 residues. Trimming cost V 0 bases and J 3 bases, with 6 bases left between them. Germline lookup yields CDR1 SGHRS and CDR2 YFSETQ.

This clonotype was detected many times. The rearrangement links TRBV11-2 to TRBJ2-5, with D possibly TRBD2 on 5 matching bases. This CDR3 contains 16 residues. CDR1 and CDR2 from the germline V gene are SGHAT and FQNNGV. V lost 5 bases and J lost 1, with 17 bases in between. The CDR3 DNA reads as TGTGCCAGCAGCCTTTTCGAGGGAAGTGGCCAAGAGACCCAGTACTTC. Translation: CASSLFEGSGQETQYF.

The chain employs TRBV6-2 or TRBV6-3 and TRBJ2-2, with a weak D call TRBD2 (5 bases). The V end was cut by 8 bases, the J end by 5 bases, with 9 bases between. The germline V gene encodes CDR1 MNHEY and CDR2 SVGEGT. The CDR3 is 12 residues long. CDR3: CASGEWTGELFF. The CDR3 DNA is TGTGCCAGCGGGGAGTGGACCGGGGAGCTGTTTTTT.

In its sample, this clonotype was seen a few times. The gene calls are TRBV28 and TRBJ2-2, with 8 bases fitting TRBD2. With V trimmed by 6 bases and J by 2 bases, 5 bases remained unmatched. The germline gives CDR1 MDHEN, CDR2 SYDVKM. The CDR3 totals 15 residues. The CDR3 bases are TGTGCCAGCAGAGTTAGCGGGGACAACACCGGGGAGCTGTTTTTT. Translating gives CASRVSGDNTGELFF.

This clonotype was seen many times. V is TRBV18 and J is TRBJ1-1, with 7 bases matching TRBD1. Germline CDR1 is KGHSH and CDR2 is LQKENI. The V gene end was trimmed by 3 bases and the J gene end by 7 bases; junction bases not matched to a gene: 2. The length of the CDR3 is 12 residues. In DNA form, the CDR3 reads TGTGCCAGCTCACCCAGGGGGGATGAAGCTTTCTTT. This gives the protein CASSPRGDEAFF.

This clonotype was seen a few times. J is TRBJ2-1 and V is TRBV27; D remains ambiguous. This CDR3 has 15 residues. Trimming left V 8 bases short and J 0 bases short, with 14 bases between. Germline V lookup: CDR1 MNHEY, CDR2 SMNVEV (reference sequence). The CDR3 coding sequence is TGTGCCAGCGGCCCATACAGTTCCTCCTACAATGAGCAGTTCTTC. This sequence encodes CASGPYSSSYNEQFF.

At least ten counts were recorded for this clonotype. The V call is TRBV11-2, the J call TRBJ2-1, with D perhaps TRBD1 (6 bases). V gave up 1 base and J gave up 9 bases, with 22 bases separating them. The CDR3 is made up of 17 amino acids. Germline V gene lookup returns CDR1 SGHAT and CDR2 FQNNGV. CDR3 sequence: CASSLGSDSVLTVEQFF. CDR3 nucleotide sequence: TGTGCCAGCAGCTTAGGCTCGGACAGCGTGCTCACCGTTGAGCAGTTCTTC.

This clonotype was detected ten times or more. The V and J genes are TRBV28 and TRBJ2-1; 12 bases map to TRBD1. Losses at the gene ends were 4 bases for V and 7 bases for J; bases not matched to a gene: 14. The CDR3 is made up of 18 amino acids. The germline gives CDR1 MDHEN, CDR2 SYDVKM. The CDR3 loop reads CASSSGTGGGGWVNEQFF. The CDR3 bases are TGTGCCAGCAGTTCCGGGACAGGGGGCGGGGGATGGGTTAATGAGCAGTTCTTC.

The CDR3 region is CASSLAGQPSYEQYF. Here the CDR3 DNA reads TGCGCCAGCAGCTTGGCGGGACAGCCGTCCTACGAGCAGTACTTC. This chain links TRBV5-1 with TRBJ2-7; TRBD1 matches 7 bases. Looked up from germline, CDR1 is SGHRS and CDR2 is YFSETQ. V lost 0 bases to trimming and J lost 1 base; unmatched junction nucleotides: 4. The CDR3 contains 15 residues.

This clonotype was counted a few times. This chain connects TRBV12-3 or TRBV12-4 to TRBJ1-3; no firm D call. V lost 6 bases, J lost 4 bases, and 16 bases lay in between. CDR3 length: 15 amino acids. CDR3 sequence (DNA): TGTGCCAGCAGCAGAACCGGGGAGATCGGAAACACCATATATTTT. Translated: CASSRTGEIGNTIYF.

In this sample, this clonotype turned up many times. The rearrangement joins TRBV28 to TRBJ2-5; no clear D. This CDR3 is built from 14 residues. Trimming stripped 2 bases from V and 2 bases from J, with 9 bases between. Germline CDR1 MDHEN, CDR2 SYDVKM. CDR3 sequence reads: CASSLSNGQETQYF. The DNA for the CDR3 is TGTGCCAGCAGTTTAAGCAATGGGCAAGAGACCCAGTACTTC.

This clonotype was observed many times. The chain employs TRBV6-2 or TRBV6-3 and TRBJ1-1; TRBD1 might be the D (6 bases). CDR1 MNHEY and CDR2 SVGEGT come from the germline V gene. The CDR3 sequence is 15 residues long. V lost 3 bases and J lost 1, with 12 bases in between. The CDR3 DNA follows: TGTGCCAGCAGTTATGGAGCACAGGGGAACACTGAAGCTTTCTTT. This codes for CASSYGAQGNTEAFF.

V is TRBV28 and J is TRBJ1-5; D remains ambiguous. V lost 6 bases and J lost 4, with 7 bases in between. The CDR3 spans 12 residues. Germline lookup yields CDR1 MDHEN and CDR2 SYDVKM. The CDR3 DNA is TGTGCCAGCAGGCAGCAGAATCAGCCCCAGCATTTT. Its translation is CASRQQNQPQHF.

The chain links TRBV2 to TRBJ2-4; 10 bases line up with TRBD1. Germline CDR1 is SNHLY and CDR2 is FYNNEI. J gave up 6 bases and V 4 bases, and 18 bases lay outside the gene matches. The CDR3 spans 19 residues. As DNA, the CDR3 is TGTGCCAGCAGTGGGGGACAGGGGCCGAAAGGGGCCTCGGGAAACATTCAGTACTTC. Translating it yields CASSGGQGPKGASGNIQYF.

This clonotype came up a few times. The CDR3: CASSSRQGARTDTQYF. As DNA, the CDR3 is TGTGCCAGCAGCTCAAGACAGGGGGCGCGAACAGATACGCAGTATTTT. This rearrangement joins TRBV7-8 to TRBJ2-3; 10 positions match TRBD1. Losses at the gene ends were 4 bases for V and 3 bases for J; bases not matched to a gene: 7. Germline CDR1 and CDR2: SGHVS and FQNEAQ. CDR3 length equals 16 residues.

This clonotype was seen only a few times. The chain links TRBV3-1 to TRBJ2-3; D is unclear. The CDR3 runs to 11 residues. From germline, CDR1 is LGHDT and CDR2 YNNKEL (reference sequence). The V end was cut by 4 bases, the J end by 7 bases, with 6 bases between. CDR3: CASSRMNTQYF. The DNA of the CDR3 is TGTGCCAGCAGCCGCATGAATACGCAGTATTTT.